The 2 T cell receptor beta chains presented below share a single source sample, sequenced in a study of blood T cells in healthy people across ages. For the second PCR, which ran for roughly 7 to 11 cycles, a sample-barcoded 5' primer and a J-beta primer mix were used. TCRdb called the 5' RACE reads again in MiXCR, with one record for every CDR3 protein. The sample records roughly 900,000 distinct CDR3 sequences, around 48% being singletons. Specimen: blood. Every receptor here comes from a man aged 25-40 years in good health.

In its sample, this clonotype was seen once. V gene TRBV6-1 combines with J gene TRBJ1-3; no firm D call. Germline values: CDR1 MNHNS, CDR2 SASEGT. This CDR3 comprises 15 residues. V was pared by 6 bases and J by 1 base, with 13 bases between. This CDR3 is CASRRGDISGNTIYF. Here the CDR3 DNA reads TGTGCCAGCAGACGCGGTGACATTTCTGGAAACACCATATATTTT.

The chain links TRBV6-1 to TRBJ2-6, with 11 positions matching TRBD2. Germline loops: CDR1 MNHNS, CDR2 SASEGT. The CDR3 is made up of 18 amino acids. The V and J ends lost 4 bases and 2 bases, in that order; junction bases with no gene match: 7. CDR3 sequence (DNA): TGTGCCAGCAGTGGAAGGTTAGCGGGAGGGCCTGGGGCCAACGTCCTGACTTTC. Protein: CASSGRLAGGPGANVLTF.